This TCR beta chain was found in a study of identical twins. The CDR3 spans 14 residues. The trim removed 3 bases at V and 6 bases at J, leaving 2 bases unmatched. The germline CDR1 and CDR2 sequences are KGHDR and SFDVKD. Study-level findings and limits: Among monozygotic twins, out-of-frame TCR alpha sharing exceeded what models predicted.

Ten or more counts support this clonotype. Its antigen is still unknown. A universal primer site was incorporated via template switching, and the cDNA contained unique molecular identifiers. TCRdb analysed the 5' RACE reads with MiXCR anew, one entry per CDR3 protein. The table shows approximately 690,000 distinct CDR3 sequences, with approximately 6.1% occurring only once. V is TRBV24-1 and J is TRBJ2-1, with 9 bases fitting TRBD1. The receptor was derived from a man younger than 30 in good health. The material sequenced was naive T cells sorted from blood. CDR3 nucleotide sequence: TGTGCCACCAGTGATGGACAGGGGATCAATGAGCAGTTCTTC. Residues: CATSDGQGINEQFF.